The 6 T cell receptor beta chains in this list originate from one sample, sequenced in a study of cytomegalovirus exposure and HLA in healthy donors. It was with 60 Vbeta and 13 Jbeta primers that the PCR ran. TCRdb's table, derived via immunoSEQ multiplex PCR, lists solely in-frame clones and lacks some. The sample yields about 130,000 clones, approximately 81% seen once. The sample consisted of PBMCs. These receptor sequences come from a male donor in good health and CMV-seronegative.

The chain is built from TRBV28 and TRBJ1-4, with D perhaps TRBD1 (5 bases). Germline-derived CDR1 and CDR2 are MDHEN and SYDVKM. The V end lost 4 bases, the J end lost 0 bases, and 12 bases lay between the germline ends. CDR3 length: 16 residues. The chain's CDR3 is CASSWDLKATNEKLFF. DNA for the CDR3: TGTGCCAGCAGTTGGGACTTGAAAGCAACTAATGAAAAACTGTTTTTT.

Only a few counts were recorded for this clone. The chain carries TRBV28 and TRBJ1-1, with TRBD1 identical over 8 bases. The germline V gene has CDR1 MDHEN and CDR2 SYDVKM. The CDR3 totals 16 residues. J lost 4 bases, V lost 1 base, and 8 bases had no gene match. CDR3 nucleotide sequence: TGTGCCAGCAGTTTATTTCCGGACAGGGCGGGCACTGAAGCTTTCTTT. Its translation: CASSLFPDRAGTEAFF.

The chain carries TRBV28 and TRBJ1-2, with D unclear. The V gene's germline CDR1 is MDHEN and CDR2 SYDVKM. CDR3 length: 15 residues. Trimming shortened V by 2 bases and J by 2 bases, and 12 bases separated the two germline ends. The CDR3 nucleotides read TGTGCCAGCAGTTTAACAGAGGGAGGGAACTATGGCTACACCTTC. Its translation: CASSLTEGGNYGYTF.

The CDR3 sequence: CASSPMAGARTEAFF. The CDR3 DNA is TGTGCCAGCAGTCCTATGGCGGGGGCGCGAACTGAAGCTTTCTTT. This chain joins TRBV6-5 and TRBJ1-1; D might be TRBD1 (6 bases). V was cut by 5 bases and J by 5 bases, with 18 bases left in between. The CDR3 loop spans 15 amino acids. The germline V gene encodes CDR1 MNHEY and CDR2 SVGAGI.

This chain joins TRBV5-5 and TRBJ1-2, with D maybe TRBD1 (6 bases). This CDR3 contains 15 residues. Deletions cut 4 bases from V and 4 bases from J, with 17 bases between. CDR1 is SGHKS and CDR2 is YYEKEE in the germline V gene (reference sequence). The CDR3 bases are TGTGCCAGCAGCCCGCCACAGGGAATAGGCTATGGCTACACCTTC. Protein product: CASSPPQGIGYGYTF. The full variable domain, rest sourced from reference TRBV5-5 and TRBJ1-2, is DAGVTQSPTHLIKTRGQQVTLRCSPISGHKSVSWYQQVLGQGPQFIFQYYEKEERGRGNFPDRFSARQFPNYSSELNVNALLLGDSALYLCASSPPQGIGYGYTFGSGTRLTVV.

V usage is TRBV28 and J usage is TRBJ2-2; the D gene is possibly TRBD1 (5 bases). The V and J ends lost 6 bases and 8 bases respectively, with 22 bases between them. Germline V gene lookup returns CDR1 MDHEN and CDR2 SYDVKM. The CDR3 is made up of 16 amino acids. The DNA for the CDR3 is TGTGCCAGCAGATCCTTTGGGGCGAGTTTTGAAGGGGAGCTGTTTTTT. Protein sequence: CASRSFGASFEGELFF.